The 21 T cell receptor beta chains below all came from one sample that was sequenced in a study of beta chain features in type 1 diabetes. What was sequenced were expressed TCRB transcripts, since all of the isolated RNA had been reverse transcribed. Sequencing used immunoSEQ multiplex PCR; TCRdb keeps in-frame clones, though not all of them. The data contain roughly 41,000 clones, 45% to 50% of them seen just once; the ten biggest clones take up roughly 0.7%. Sequenced sample: central memory CD4+ T cells from blood. The receptors here all came from a woman between 18 and 29 years old in good health.

The chain couples TRBV9 to TRBJ2-3; unclear D gene. The V gene lost 3 bases and the J gene lost 0 bases, with 11 bases spanning the gap. This CDR3 has 15 residues. CDR1 is SGDLS and CDR2 is YYNGEE in the germline V gene. CDR3 coding DNA: TGTGCCAGCAGCGCCGGGTCCCCTAGCACAGATACGCAGTATTTT. Its protein is CASSAGSPSTDTQYF.

The rearrangement links TRBV7-2 to TRBJ2-3, with a possible D match to TRBD1 (5 bases). Germline values: CDR1 SGHTA, CDR2 FQGNSA. V was trimmed by 2 bases and J by 0 bases, leaving 9 bases between them. The CDR3 consists of 15 residues. CDR3 coding DNA: TGTGCCAGCAGCTTACAGGGCGGTAGCACAGATACGCAGTATTTT. Translating it yields CASSLQGGSTDTQYF.

The J gene is TRBJ2-3, the V gene TRBV10-2, with TRBD1 as a possible D gene (5 bases). The germline CDR1 and CDR2 sequences are WSHSY and SAAADI. The CDR3 spans 13 residues. With 9 bases removed from V and 1 base from J, the gap between germline ends came to 11 bases. CDR3 sequence reads: CASGGAGTDTQYF. Written as DNA, the CDR3 is TGCGCCAGTGGTGGGGCGGGCACAGATACGCAGTATTTT.

This chain joins TRBV2 and TRBJ2-7; 10 positions match TRBD1. Germline V gene lookup returns CDR1 SNHLY and CDR2 FYNNEI. This CDR3 has 14 amino acids. The V gene end was trimmed by 5 bases and the J gene end by 2 bases; junction bases not matched to a gene: 3. Written as DNA, the CDR3 is TGTGCCAGCAGTAGACAGGGGGCTGCCTACGAGCAGTACTTC. Residues: CASSRQGAAYEQYF.

This chain joins TRBV5-6 and TRBJ2-5; D is ambiguous. V dropped 0 bases and J dropped 4 bases, with 7 bases sitting between them. CDR3 length: 13 amino acids. CDR1 SGHDT and CDR2 YYEEEE come from the germline V gene. The CDR3 region is CASSLDARETQYF. CDR3 bases: TGTGCCAGCAGCTTGGATGCGAGAGAGACCCAGTACTTC.

The rearrangement uses TRBV7-8 and TRBJ1-1, with D possibly being TRBD1 (5 bases). The CDR3 is 14 amino acids. Per germline, CDR1 SGHVS and CDR2 FQNEAQ. Trimming took 4 bases from V and 4 from J, leaving 13 bases between them. CDR3 nucleotide sequence: TGTGCCAGCAGCTGGGGGGATCTGGGCACTGAAGCTTTCTTT. As protein: CASSWGDLGTEAFF.

This clone was detected only a few times. The rearrangement joins TRBV27 to TRBJ1-2; D might be TRBD1 (6 bases). The CDR3 runs 14 residues. Germline CDR1 and CDR2: MNHEY and SMNVEV (reference sequence). V was clipped by 4 bases and J by 5 bases, with 14 bases between them. Here the CDR3 DNA reads TGTGCCAGCAGTTCATATTCAGGGGATTATGGCTACACCTTC. Amino acids: CASSSYSGDYGYTF.

This clone was recorded many times. The chain uses TRBV30 and TRBJ2-1; 9 nucleotides match TRBD1. V lost 5 bases to trimming and J lost 5 bases; unmatched junction nucleotides: 7. This CDR3 is built from 14 residues. CDR1 is GTSNPN and CDR2 is SVGIG in the germline V gene (reference sequence). In nucleotides, the CDR3 is TGTGCCTGGGATCCCGGGACAGGGAACAATGAGCAGTTCTTC. Amino acids: CAWDPGTGNNEQFF.

The table lists this clone with a few counts. The chain has TRBV7-9 and TRBJ2-1; 12 bases line up with TRBD1. J lost 10 bases, V lost 3 bases, and 4 bases had no gene match. In germline, CDR1 is SEHNR, CDR2 FQNEAQ (reference sequence). The CDR3 runs 14 residues. DNA for the CDR3: TGTGCCAGCAGCTTCGGGACAGGGGGCCGAGAGCAGTTCTTC. Protein sequence: CASSFGTGGREQFF.

The chain has TRBV6-1 and TRBJ1-1; TRBD1 is a possible D gene (5 bases). The germline V and J ends were trimmed by 0 bases and 4 bases, with 6 bases remaining between them. This CDR3 has 13 amino acids. From germline, CDR1 is MNHNS and CDR2 SASEGT. The CDR3 sequence is CASSEAGATEAFF. The CDR3, as DNA: TGTGCCAGCAGTGAAGCAGGGGCCACTGAAGCTTTCTTT.

This clone has only a few counts. V is TRBV5-4 and J is TRBJ2-7; 11 nucleotides match TRBD1. The V segment lost 4 bases and the J segment 5 bases; nucleotides outside the gene matches: 8. Germline V CDR1 and CDR2: SGHNT, YYREEE (reference sequence). This CDR3 region has 15 residues. The CDR3 sequence: CASSPGGQGADEQYF. The CDR3 DNA reads as TGTGCCAGCAGCCCTGGAGGACAGGGGGCCGACGAGCAGTACTTC.

The chain couples TRBV19 to TRBJ1-1; 7 bases line up with TRBD1. The CDR3 spans 15 residues. Per the germline V gene, CDR1 is LNHDA and CDR2 is SQIVND (reference sequence). The junction had 6 bases not matched to a gene; V was cut back by 5 bases and J by 0 bases. The CDR3 DNA is TGTGCCAGTAGTCGGACAGGTCTCATGAACACTGAAGCTTTCTTT. This sequence encodes CASSRTGLMNTEAFF.

This clone was counted only a few times. This chain joins TRBV11-2 and TRBJ1-2; TRBD1 matches at 7 bases. The trim removed 5 bases at V and 4 bases at J, leaving 10 bases unmatched. CDR1 is SGHAT and CDR2 is FQNNGV in the germline V gene. The CDR3 consists of 15 residues. The CDR3 bases are TGTGCCAGCAGCAGAGCTTGGGACAGCCCCTATGGCTACACCTTC. It codes for CASSRAWDSPYGYTF.

The genes are TRBV5-1 and TRBJ2-5; D might be TRBD1 (6 bases). V shed 2 bases and J shed 3 bases, with 14 bases lying between them. This CDR3 spans 15 amino acids. Looked up from germline, CDR1 is SGHRS and CDR2 is YFSETQ. CDR3 loop: CASSFNRAGEETQYF. The CDR3 DNA reads as TGCGCCAGCAGCTTCAACAGGGCTGGGGAAGAGACCCAGTACTTC.

This chain links TRBV6-1 with TRBJ1-4; TRBD1 is a possible D gene (6 bases). The CDR3 loop spans 16 amino acids. The ends were cut back, 1 base at V and 2 bases at J, with 11 bases in the middle. The germline V gene encodes CDR1 MNHNS and CDR2 SASEGT. CDR3: CASSEGTVGTNEKLFF. The CDR3 nucleotides are TGTGCCAGCAGTGAAGGGACAGTGGGCACTAATGAAAAACTGTTTTTT.

The chain couples TRBV5-6 to TRBJ2-7; 7 bases map to TRBD2. Germline CDR1 SGHDT, CDR2 YYEEEE. Losses at the gene ends were 2 bases for V and 6 bases for J; bases not matched to a gene: 11. The CDR3 extends over 15 amino acids. The CDR3 sequence is CASSFAASGMFEQYF. CDR3 nucleotides: TGTGCCAGCAGCTTTGCGGCTAGCGGTATGTTCGAGCAGTACTTC. Filled out from reference TRBV5-6 and TRBJ2-7, the complete variable domain reads DAGVTQSPTHLIKTRGQQVTLRCSPKSGHDTVSWYQQALGQGPQFIFQYYEEEERQRGNFPDRFSGHQFPNYSSELNVNALLLGDSALYLCASSFAASGMFEQYFGPGTRLTVT.

The V and J genes are TRBV27 and TRBJ1-2, with 10 positions matching TRBD1. This CDR3 has 15 residues. Unmatched junction bases numbered 11, after V lost 5 bases and J lost 8 bases. Germline loops: CDR1 MNHEY, CDR2 SMNVEV (reference sequence). CDR3 DNA: TGTGCCAGCAGTCCAAGGCTAGACAGGGGGCTAGGCTACACCTTC. Its protein product is CASSPRLDRGLGYTF.

This sequence joins TRBV4-3 and TRBJ2-3, with 7 bases lining up with TRBD1. The CDR3 covers 15 residues. The trim removed 4 bases at V and 2 bases at J, leaving 6 bases unmatched. Germline CDR1 reads LGHNA; CDR2 reads YSLEER. Written as DNA, the CDR3 is TGCGCCAGCAGCCTCCGGGACAGCTACACAGATACGCAGTATTTT. Protein sequence: CASSLRDSYTDTQYF.

The chain has TRBV30 and TRBJ2-6; no definite D call. V was clipped by 4 bases and J by 0 bases, with 7 bases between them. The CDR3 contains 14 residues. Germline CDR1 GTSNPN, CDR2 SVGIG (reference sequence). The CDR3 reads CAWTPVSGANVLTF. CDR3 in DNA: TGTGCCTGGACTCCGGTCTCTGGGGCCAACGTCCTGACTTTC.

This clone was counted once. The rearrangement links TRBV7-8 to TRBJ1-5; 7 nucleotides align to TRBD1. The trim removed 10 bases at V and 3 bases at J, leaving 9 bases unmatched. Looked up from germline, CDR1 is SGHVS and CDR2 is FQNEAQ. The CDR3 runs 14 residues. CDR3 sequence reads: CATSGTALNQPQHF. CDR3 in DNA: TGTGCCACCTCCGGGACAGCTCTCAATCAGCCCCAGCATTTT.

This chain uses TRBV7-8 with TRBJ2-5; 8 nucleotides line up with TRBD2. The J call may not be correct, given that the DNA end is closer to TRBJ2-7. CDR3 length: 16 residues. CDR1 is SGHVS, CDR2 FQNEAQ, per germline. CDR3 loop: CASSIGRSGSSGEQYF. DNA for the CDR3: TGTGCCAGCAGCATAGGGAGAAGCGGGAGTAGCGGCGAGCAGTACTTC.